This T cell receptor beta chain was sequenced during a study of OX40 agonist ivuxolimab in advanced cancers. Regarding the research as a whole: Ivuxolimab was a fully human IgG2 agonistic monoclonal antibody targeting the costimulatory receptor OX40 (CD134). Three dose-escalation patients achieved partial responses, one with hepatocellular carcinoma and two with cutaneous melanoma. Intravenous ivuxolimab was administered to patients every 2 weeks at six dose levels: 0.01, 0.1, 0.3, 1.5, 3 and 10 mg/kg. The dose-escalation cohort was roughly 83% male with a mean age of 60 years, ranging from about 20 to 85. The paper reports the monotherapy dose-escalation portion (N of about 54 patients) of the phase I ivuxolimab trial. Prior anti-PD-1, anti-PD-L1 or anti-CTLA-4 therapy was permitted, and 40% to 50% of dose-escalation patients had received checkpoint inhibitors. Of the approximately 50 dose-escalation patients, hepatocellular carcinoma was present in 19, melanoma in approximately 15, renal cell carcinoma in 9 and head and neck cancer in 9. Peripheral TCRbeta sequencing aimed to test whether ivuxolimab altered TCR sequence diversity and caused clonal T-cell expansion.

As regards this clone: The target of this receptor is not known. The sample holds no much larger clone one base away, and base qualities are not on file.

Broad study findings and their caveats: At doses from 0.1 to 3.0 mg/kg, clonal expansion was seen in both CD4+ and CD8+ blood T cells between baseline and week 6. In the 0.1-3.0 mg/kg groups, partial responders had among the lowest normalized peripheral clonal expansion, particularly in CD8+ T cells. After ivuxolimab, CD8+ T cells had more expanded clones than CD4+ T cells on average. Low levels of normalized T-cell clonal expansion were also seen in some patients who did not respond. Which antigens the clonally expanded peripheral T cells were specific for was not determined.

Including cysteine and phenylalanine, the CDR3 has 15 amino acids. CDR3 DNA is the only sequence kept; it has 45 bases, read in frame from the first base. CDR1 ENHRY and CDR2 SYGVKD are derived from the germline V gene. V is cut back by 6 bases and J by 0 bases, with 4 bases in the junction unmatched. Genomic DNA was extracted from sorted cells for sequencing of the TCRbeta CDR3 region. The immunoSEQ Assay was used for sequencing of TCRbeta CDR3 regions. What TCRdb holds here is the immuneACCESS table cut down to in-frame rearrangements. Part of the clones is not present; checked against another copy, under half of the missing clones reflect an unresolved V gene, and the others are unexplained. The sample table shows some 100,000 clones, and approximately 89% are seen once. Clones ranked in the top ten supply 0.7% to 0.95% of the sample. The trial excluded patients who had a history of autoimmune disease or were on systemic immunosuppression. Peripheral blood for TCR sequencing was collected from all dose cohorts at baseline, on cycle 4 day 1, and on cycle 7 day 1. Samples were obtained from an open-label, multicenter, first-in-human phase I dose-escalation trial of ivuxolimab. Adults with locally advanced or metastatic head and neck squamous cell, hepatocellular, melanoma or renal cell carcinoma were enrolled in the trial. Before TCR sequencing, CD4+ and CD8+ T cells were separately sorted from peripheral blood.

The receptor's source is an adult with an advanced solid tumor such as melanoma, head and neck, liver or kidney cancer. The chain is made from TRBV10-3 and TRBJ2-5; 10 bases in the middle match TRBD1. The material sequenced was CD4+ or CD8+ T cells sorted from blood, taken in a trial of the OX40 agonist ivuxolimab. CDR3 protein: CAIRGDRGDQETQYF. The nucleotide sequence reads TGTGCCATCAGGGGGGACAGGGGTGACCAAGAGACCCAGTACTTC.